A single sample is the source of the 13 T cell receptor beta chains below, sequenced in a study of shared clonotypes between healthy human individuals. TCRdb keeps only in-frame clones here, not all; method: immunoSEQ multiplex PCR. The sample lists 2 million to 2.5 million clones, about 94% seen once, with approximately 0.13% in the top ten. Sequenced: naive CD4+ T cells sorted from blood. Subset of the sample: CD45RA+ positively selected. These receptor sequences come from a man between 18 and 29 years old in good health.

V gene TRBV7-2 combines with J gene TRBJ2-7; no reliable D call. Germline V lookup: CDR1 SGHTA, CDR2 FQGNSA. Trimming pared 8 bases from V and 4 bases from J, leaving 9 bases between. The CDR3 runs to 11 residues. This chain's CDR3 is CASAIGYEQYF. The CDR3 nucleotides read TGTGCCAGCGCAATAGGGTACGAGCAGTACTTC.

This clone was observed once. V gene TRBV18 combines with J gene TRBJ1-6; 7 bases match TRBD1. V lost 3 bases to trimming and J lost 6 bases; unmatched junction nucleotides: 8. The CDR3 runs 16 residues. From germline, CDR1 is KGHSH and CDR2 LQKENI. CDR3 DNA: TGTGCCAGCTCACCCTCCATCGACAGGGTTAATTCACCCCTCCACTTT. Amino acids: CASSPSIDRVNSPLHF.

Concerning this clone itself: The same CDR3 arises from other DNA sequences in this sample as well. The V call is TRBV28, the J call TRBJ2-7; 12 bases line up with TRBD2. Per the germline V gene, CDR1 is MDHEN and CDR2 is SYDVKM. V trimming: 6 bases; J trimming: 3 bases; junction bases outside the gene matches: 6. The CDR3 extends over 15 amino acids. The CDR3 DNA reads TGTGCCAGCAGCCTCGGACTAGCGGGAAGCTACGAGCAGTACTTC. Its translation: CASSLGLAGSYEQYF.

The rearrangement links TRBV28 to TRBJ2-7; D not resolved. Germline assignment: CDR1 MDHEN and CDR2 SYDVKM. V lost 5 bases to trimming and J lost 5 bases, with 10 bases between them. This CDR3 has 12 residues. CDR3 amino acids: CASSLKPHEQYF. The CDR3 bases are TGTGCCAGCAGTCTTAAGCCCCACGAGCAGTACTTC.

The J gene is TRBJ1-2, the V gene TRBV10-2; a weak D match, TRBD1 (6 bases). Germline V gene data show CDR1 as WSHSY and CDR2 as SAAADI. CDR3 size: 12 residues. With 3 bases removed from V and 5 bases from J, the gap between germline ends came to 7 bases. CDR3 in amino acids: CASSDRGYGYTF. CDR3 nucleotide sequence: TGCGCCAGCAGTGACAGGGGTTATGGCTACACCTTC.

The CDR3 nucleotides are TGTGCCAGTAGTAGAGGACTGGGATCCTACGAGCAGTACTTC. This gives the protein CASSRGLGSYEQYF. The chain joins TRBV19 to TRBJ2-7; possible D gene TRBD2, 5 bases. CDR1 LNHDA and CDR2 SQIVND come from the germline V gene (reference sequence). Deletions cut 4 bases from V and 1 base from J, with 11 bases between. The CDR3 is made up of 14 amino acids.

CDR3 sequence (DNA): TGTGCCTGGAGTGCGGGACAGAGGAACACTGAAGCTTTCTTT. Translating gives CAWSAGQRNTEAFF. This rearrangement joins TRBV30 to TRBJ1-1; 7 bases line up with TRBD1. J was trimmed by 1 base and V by 1 base; bases with no gene match: 3. This CDR3 has 14 amino acids. Germline CDR1 and CDR2: GTSNPN and SVGIG (reference sequence).

This clone was counted once. The genes are TRBV6-1 and TRBJ2-1, with a tentative D call TRBD2 (6 bases). The germline V gene has CDR1 MNHNS and CDR2 SASEGT. Trimming removed 4 bases at V and 3 bases at J, with 16 bases between. The CDR3 is 16 amino acids. This CDR3 is CASSGSGTLNYNEQFF. DNA for the CDR3: TGTGCCAGCAGTGGGTCCGGGACTTTGAACTACAATGAGCAGTTCTTC.

Comments on this clone: This sample includes further DNA sequences coding for the same CDR3. The chain has TRBV5-1 and TRBJ2-2; weak D call: TRBD1 (6 bases). The CDR3 sequence is 13 residues long. Looked up from germline, CDR1 is SGHRS and CDR2 is YFSETQ. Trimming stripped 4 bases from V and 5 bases from J, with 9 bases between. The CDR3 DNA sequence: TGCGCCAGCAGCCCACAGGGTACCGGGGAGCTGTTTTTT. This encodes CASSPQGTGELFF.

V gene TRBV10-3 combines with J gene TRBJ2-5, with 9 bases lining up with TRBD1. CDR1 is ENHRY, CDR2 SYGVKD, per germline. Unmatched junction bases numbered 11, after V lost 5 bases and J lost 13 bases. The CDR3 length is 13 residues. The CDR3 DNA is TGTGCCATCAGTACAGGGGGACACAGGGGGCCGTACTTC. Protein product: CAISTGGHRGPYF.

The J gene is TRBJ2-2, the V gene TRBV4-1; possible D gene TRBD1, 5 bases. The CDR3 contains 15 residues. The germline CDR1 and CDR2 sequences are MGHRA and YSYEKL. The ends were cut back, 1 base at V and 0 bases at J, with 6 bases in the middle. The CDR3 nucleotides read TGCGCCAGCAGCCAAGGACAGTCGAACACCGGGGAGCTGTTTTTT. Translated: CASSQGQSNTGELFF.

This chain links TRBV11-2 with TRBJ2-7; 7 bases agree with TRBD1. The germline V gene encodes CDR1 SGHAT and CDR2 FQNNGV. The CDR3 is 15 amino acids. V lost 1 base to trimming and J lost 0 bases; unmatched junction nucleotides: 3. CDR3 loop: CASSLVGDSSYEQYF. In DNA form, the CDR3 reads TGTGCCAGCAGCTTAGTAGGGGACAGCTCCTACGAGCAGTACTTC.

Remarks on this clone: Other DNA variants within this sample encode the same CDR3. This chain joins TRBV18 and TRBJ1-1; 7 bases map to TRBD1. The CDR3 sequence is 14 residues long. V lost 6 bases to trimming and J lost 1 base; unmatched junction nucleotides: 5. Germline V gene sequence: CDR1 KGHSH, CDR2 LQKENI. The CDR3 reads CASSADRANTEAFF. The CDR3 nucleotides are TGTGCCAGCTCTGCAGACAGGGCGAACACTGAAGCTTTCTTT.